This TCR beta chain is from a study of Ad26.COV2.S vaccination and SARS-CoV-2 variants. Profiling relied on immunoSEQ multiplex PCR, and the TCRdb table lists in-frame clones only, not all of them. The sample includes some 300,000 clones, around four fifths of them seen just once. As for treatment: over 15 received Ad26.COV2.S at low or high dose, single or two shots; five or six received placebo; per-sample allocation not given. Sampling was performed 63 days after the first vaccine or placebo injection. The V gene end was trimmed by 2 bases and the J gene end by 1 base; junction bases not matched to a gene: 12. The germline gives CDR1 SGHTA, CDR2 FQGNSA. The length of the CDR3 is 19 residues.

The clonotype comes from a person aged 18 to 59 who received the Ad26.COV2.S COVID-19 vaccine or a placebo. The chain uses TRBV7-2 and TRBJ2-2; 8 bases line up with TRBD1. This specimen consisted of peripheral blood, obtained in a trial of Ad26.COV2.S vaccine versus placebo. The CDR3 nucleotides read TGTGCCAGCAGCTTACGGGTCCCGGCAGGGACAGGGAACACCGGGGAGCTGTTTTTT. Translation gives CASSLRVPAGTGNTGELFF.